Listed here is a single T cell receptor (beta chain). Trimming removed 0 bases from V and 2 bases from J; junction bases left unmatched: 21. The CDR3 spans 21 residues. Germline V gene sequence: CDR1 SGHTA, CDR2 FQGNSA. The record originates from a study of T cell changes during pregnancy in multiple sclerosis. Here immunoSEQ multiplex PCR was the method, and the copy in TCRdb shows in-frame clones only, minus some. The table shows 55,000 to 65,000 clones, with around 93% occurring only once. This chain connects TRBV7-2 to TRBJ2-7; 8 bases are shared with TRBD2. The source material was CD4+ T cells from peripheral blood mononuclear cells, sampled before pregnancy. The clonotype was recovered from a female donor with multiple sclerosis, enrolled in a pregnancy study. CDR3 DNA sequence: TGTGCCAGCAGCTTAGCTCCGATTCTAGGTAATCCCGGGACTAGTGCCTACGAGCAGTACTTC. Residues: CASSLAPILGNPGTSAYEQYF.